The rows below give T cell receptor beta chains drawn from one sample of a study of vaccination and CD4 T cells after COVID-19. Antigen specificity for these receptors is unknown. TCRdb fed the PCR reads into MiXCR, producing one record per CDR3 protein. The sample holds 4,500 to 6,000 distinct CDR3 sequences; approximately 40% are singletons and the top ten take roughly 43%. Sequences were obtained from CD4+ T cells from blood, cultured in vitro. These receptors came from a human donor in good health. Each CDR3 is given with its conserved first and last residue. D genes are given only for firm matches. Some rows have no size entry. The others give once, few or many, or a class for an expanded clone.

TRBD1	TRBV25-1	few	TRBJ1-2	CASSADRGHRQGAEGYTF	TGTGCCAGCAGTGCGGACAGGGGGCATCGTCAAGGAGCTGAGGGCTACACCTTC
TRBD1	TRBV7-8	-	TRBJ2-2	CASSFTGVSGTVTGELFF	TGTGCCAGCAGCTTTACCGGCGTATCCGGGACAGTCACCGGGGAGCTGTTTTTT
-	TRBV6-1	-	TRBJ1-2	CASSDITYGYTF	TGTGCCAGCAGCGACATTACCTATGGCTACACCTTC
-	TRBV12-3/TRBV12-4	-	TRBJ1-6	CGSRSYNSPLHF	TGTGGGTCTCGGTCCTATAATTCACCCCTCCACTTT
-	TRBV7-3	-	TRBJ1-6	CASSFWGPGNNSPLHF	TGTGCCAGCAGCTTCTGGGGGCCGGGTAATAATTCACCCCTCCACTTT
-	TRBV6-5	few	TRBJ1-6	CASSYDRSRSPLHF	TGTGCCAGCAGTTACGACAGGTCGAGATCACCCCTCCACTTT
-	TRBV7-9	few	TRBJ2-1	CASSLADNEQFF	TGTGCCAGCAGCTTAGCTGACAATGAGCAGTTCTTC
TRBD1	TRBV10-3	few	TRBJ1-2	CAISDFWTGYGYTF	TGTGCCATCAGTGATTTTTGGACAGGTTATGGCTACACCTTC
-	TRBV5-8	-	TRBJ1-1	CASGLVGNGVNTEAFF	TGTGCCAGCGGCTTGGTGGGGAACGGGGTGAACACTGAAGCTTTCTTT
-	TRBV6-2/TRBV6-3	-	TRBJ2-1	CASSYGAALGYEQFF	TGTGCCAGCAGTTACGGAGCGGCTTTAGGGTATGAGCAGTTCTTC
-	TRBV6-2/TRBV6-3	-	TRBJ2-3	CASSYSGGPNTDTQYF	TGTGCCAGCAGTTACTCGGGGGGACCTAACACAGATACGCAGTATTTT
-	TRBV18	few	TRBJ2-1	CASSPSLEGQFF	TGTGCCAGCTCACCGTCCCTCGAGGGGCAGTTCTTC
-	TRBV6-4	once	TRBJ2-1	CASSRGSLNEQFF	TGTGCCAGCAGTAGGGGGTCGTTGAATGAGCAGTTCTTC
-	TRBV20-1	-	TRBJ1-1	CSAQTTAHTEAFF	TGCAGTGCCCAGACGACGGCGCACACTGAAGCTTTCTTT
-	TRBV2	few	TRBJ1-5	CASSGGLDQPQHF	TGTGCCAGCAGTGGAGGGTTGGACCAGCCCCAGCATTTT
-	TRBV28	-	TRBJ1-1	CASAAADLMNTEAFF	TGTGCCAGCGCAGCGGCGGACTTAATGAACACTGAAGCTTTCTTT
-	TRBV12-3/TRBV12-4	-	TRBJ1-1	CASSPSSLAAFF	TGTGCCAGCAGTCCCAGCAGTTTAGCGGCTTTCTTT
-	TRBV2	-	TRBJ1-2	CASTGGLVGYTF	TGTGCCAGCACTGGAGGGCTCGTTGGCTACACCTTC
-	TRBV6-1	-	TRBJ1-2	CASTHPGPGGYNGYTF	TGTGCCAGCACCCATCCTGGGCCGGGGGGTTATAATGGCTACACCTTC
-	TRBV20-1	few	TRBJ2-1	CSARTGTHVYNEQFF	TGCAGTGCTAGGACCGGGACTCACGTCTACAATGAGCAGTTCTTC
TRBD2	TRBV7-9	-	TRBJ2-3	CASSRSPSSGDTDTQYF	TGTGCCAGCAGCCGTAGCCCGTCTAGCGGGGACACAGATACGCAGTATTTT
TRBD2	TRBV20-1	few	TRBJ2-7	CSAALAGRLSYEQYF	TGCAGTGCGGCCCTAGCGGGGCGACTGTCCTACGAGCAGTACTTC
-	TRBV6-2/TRBV6-3	few	TRBJ2-1	CATKVLGNEQFF	TGTGCCACCAAAGTTCTTGGAAATGAGCAGTTCTTC
-	TRBV7-9	-	TRBJ2-3	CASSVPGLRRDTQYF	TGTGCCAGCAGCGTACCGGGACTCCGGAGAGATACGCAGTATTTT
-	TRBV11-2	-	TRBJ1-1	CAILTGRTNTEAFF	TGTGCCATCTTAACGGGACGGACGAACACTGAAGCTTTCTTT
-	TRBV2	few	TRBJ1-2	CASSETWVSGYTF	TGTGCCAGCAGTGAAACGTGGGTCAGTGGCTACACCTTC
-	TRBV20-1	few	TRBJ1-1	CSAFSGNTEAFF	TGCAGTGCTTTCTCTGGGAACACTGAAGCTTTCTTT
-	TRBV23-1	few	TRBJ1-2	CASPVRGYDGYTF	TGCGCCAGTCCGGTCAGGGGATACGATGGCTACACCTTC
-	TRBV30	few	TRBJ1-6	CAWSLNGLEPLHF	TGTGCCTGGAGTTTGAACGGGCTGGAGCCCCTCCACTTT
TRBD1	TRBV6-5	-	TRBJ2-3	CASSYSGTGSTDTQYF	TGTGCCAGCAGTTACTCCGGGACAGGGTCGACAGATACGCAGTATTTT
-	TRBV21-1	-	TRBJ2-5	CASSKDPGDYQETQYF	TGTGCCAGCAGCAAAGACCCAGGCGATTACCAAGAGACCCAGTACTTC